This entry lists 15 T cell receptor beta chains sequenced from one sample in a study of tumor and adjacent non-tumor tissue in lung cancer. The template was RNA from unsorted bulk tissue. A modified ARM-PCR protocol with three rounds of nested PCR amplified TCRbeta. TCRdb called the multiplex PCR reads again in MiXCR, with one record for every CDR3 protein. This table holds 110,000 or so distinct CDR3 sequences, roughly 75% found once. Sequencing was carried out using lung tumor tissue. The receptors originated from a woman between 55 and 75 years old with non-small cell lung cancer.

The sample holds many counts of this clonotype. The V call is TRBV12-3 or TRBV12-4, the J call TRBJ1-2, with D unclear. The CDR3 length is 13 residues. V was cut by 8 bases and J by 6 bases, with 16 bases left in between. CDR3 sequence reads: CASSSGRFDGYTF. CDR3 DNA: TGTGCCAGCTCCAGTGGGAGGTTCGATGGCTACACCTTC.

On this clonotype: This may be a read error: a much more frequent sequence differs by one nucleotide. J is TRBJ2-2 and V is TRBV4-3; D call uncertain. CDR1 and CDR2 from the germline V gene are LGHNA and YSLEER. V lost 2 bases to trimming and J lost 6 bases, with 10 bases between them. The CDR3 runs 14 residues. The CDR3 sequence is CASSQTTAAGELFF. The CDR3 DNA sequence: TGCGCCAGCAGCCAAACGACTGCGGCCGGGGAGCTGTTTTTT.

Turning to this clonotype: Likely a read error: the CDR3 ends without its conserved phenylalanine or tryptophan. The rearrangement uses TRBV11-3 and TRBJ2-5; possibly TRBD1 or TRBD2 for D (6 bases each). CDR1 and CDR2 from the germline V gene are SGHNT and YENEEA. Trimming removed 4 bases at V and 2 bases at J, with 11 bases between. The CDR3 sequence is 14 residues long. The CDR3 region has the DNA TGTGCCAGCAGCTCGGGGGCAGGTCAAGAGACCCAGTACGTC. Encoded protein: CASSSGAGQETQYV.

Concerning this clonotype: One junction end disagrees with the germline gene, perhaps due to a read error. The J gene is TRBJ1-2, the V gene TRBV4-2; no clear D gene. The CDR3 length is 16 residues. CDR1 LGHNA and CDR2 YNFKEQ come from the germline V gene. CDR3 sequence: CASSQDQVWANHGYTF. CDR3 coding DNA: TGTGCCAGCAGCCAAGATCAGGTATGGGCTAACCATGGCTACACCTTC.

Concerning this clonotype: Since a much larger clone is just one base distant, this may be a read error. The chain is built from TRBV6-5 and TRBJ1-1; no firm D call. Trimming took 0 bases from V and 12 from J, leaving 14 bases between them. This CDR3 spans 13 amino acids. Germline-derived CDR1 and CDR2 are MNHEY and SVGAGI. The CDR3 region is CASSYSSGWETFF. CDR3 in DNA: TGTGCCAGCAGTTACTCTTCCGGGTGGGAAACTTTCTTT.

This clonotype was recorded once. The CDR3 sequence: CASDPGPGTENATNEKLFF. Here the CDR3 DNA reads TGCGCCAGCGATCCGGGGCCCGGGACAGAGAATGCAACTAATGAAAAACTGTTTTTT. The rearrangement links TRBV23-1 to TRBJ1-4; 7 bases align to TRBD1. TRBV23-1 is sorted into the ORF group, with uncertain function. Losses at the gene ends were 8 bases for V and 0 bases for J; bases not matched to a gene: 18. The CDR3 totals 19 residues.

Regarding this clonotype: No conserved phenylalanine or tryptophan ends this CDR3, so it is likely a read error. It is unclear where the CDR3 begins or ends on the DNA, so no DNA is shown, and the CDR3 is as TCRdb lists it. The chain couples TRBV6-5 to TRBJ1-4. Inclusive of both ends, the CDR3 amounts to 14 amino acids. Per germline, CDR1 MNHEY and CDR2 SVGAGI. CDR3: CASRSLATNGKLFL.

As regards this clonotype: This CDR3 fails to terminate in the conserved phenylalanine or tryptophan, so it likely reflects a read error. V and J are TRBV4-3 and TRBJ1-2; maybe TRBD1 (6 bases). CDR1 is LGHNA, CDR2 YSLEER, per germline. CDR3 length: 12 residues. The CDR3, as DNA: TGCGCCAGCAGTCAAGAGGACAGAGGCTACACCCTC. This translates into CASSQEDRGYTL.

As concerns this clonotype: The germline gene is not matched at one end of the junction; a read error may be the cause. This chain links TRBV11-2 with TRBJ1-6; D remains unclear. The CDR3 sequence is 14 residues long. In germline, CDR1 is SGHAT, CDR2 FQNNGV. The CDR3 here is CATSLEASNLALHF. The CDR3 DNA follows: TGTGCCACCAGCTTAGAAGCAAGTAATTTAGCCCTCCACTTT.

Comment on this clonotype: Mismatch with germline at one junction end may stem from a read error. The chain joins TRBV29-1 to TRBJ2-7; 9 bases are shared with TRBD2. CDR3 length: 15 amino acids. Germline CDR1 SQVTM, CDR2 ANQGSEA. The CDR3 region has the DNA TGCAGTGTTGCGTGTGGCCTAGCGGGGAACTACGAGCAGTACTTC. Translating gives CSVACGLAGNYEQYF.

This clonotype was seen many times. Its ends do not fully match the called genes, so a read error is possible. The rearrangement links TRBV4-3 to TRBJ2-1; 7 nucleotides line up with TRBD2. The CDR3 contains 12 residues. Germline V gene lookup returns CDR1 LGHNA and CDR2 YSLEER. Here the CDR3 reads CASSQDLRGEVF. As DNA, the CDR3 is TGCGCCAGCAGCCAAGATCTCCGGGGGGAAGTCTTC.

Concerning this clonotype: A much larger clone lies a single base off, so this may be a read error. The chain recombines TRBV7-3 with TRBJ2-2; D is unresolved. Per the germline V gene, CDR1 is SGHTA and CDR2 is FQGTGA. The CDR3 totals 14 residues. CDR3 amino acids: CASSPRFSTRELFF. The DNA of the CDR3 is TGTGCCAGCAGCCCCCGCTTCAGCACCAGGGAGCTGTTTTTT.

With respect to this clonotype: Compared with germline, one end of the junction differs, possibly owing to a read error. The chain joins TRBV11-2 to TRBJ2-3; either TRBD1 or TRBD2 may supply D (5 bases each). Germline-derived CDR1 and CDR2 are SGHAT and FQNNGV. The CDR3 is made up of 15 amino acids. CDR3 in DNA: TGTGGCAGCAGCACCACCGGGACGGTCATAGATACGCAGTATTTT. Encoded protein: CGSSTTGTVIDTQYF. Full variable domain (rest looked up from reference TRBV11-2 and TRBJ2-3): EAGVAQSPRYKIIEKRQSVAFWCNPISGHATLYWYQQILGQGPKLLIQFQNNGVVDDSQLPKDRFSAERLKGVDSTLKIQPAKLEDSAVYLCGSSTTGTVIDTQYFGPGTRLTVL.

Details on this clonotype: The junction departs from the called germline gene at one end, perhaps through a read error. The gene calls are TRBV29-1 and TRBJ2-1, with TRBD1 matching 11 bases. The CDR3 runs to 16 residues. Per the germline V gene, CDR1 is SQVTM and CDR2 is ANQGSEA. DNA of the CDR3: TGCAACGTTGAAAGGGCTAGAGGACAGGGGGCAGGCGAGCAGTTCTTC. The encoded protein is CNVERARGQGAGEQFF.

In regard to this clonotype: One end of the junction is discordant with germline, which a read error may explain. The chain links TRBV5-6 to TRBJ2-7; D is perhaps TRBD1 (6 bases). The germline V gene has CDR1 SGHDT and CDR2 YYEEEE. The CDR3 is made up of 15 amino acids. The CDR3 DNA follows: TGTGCCAGCAGCTTTGGACAGACCAGCACCTACGATCAGTACTTC. It codes for CASSFGQTSTYDQYF.